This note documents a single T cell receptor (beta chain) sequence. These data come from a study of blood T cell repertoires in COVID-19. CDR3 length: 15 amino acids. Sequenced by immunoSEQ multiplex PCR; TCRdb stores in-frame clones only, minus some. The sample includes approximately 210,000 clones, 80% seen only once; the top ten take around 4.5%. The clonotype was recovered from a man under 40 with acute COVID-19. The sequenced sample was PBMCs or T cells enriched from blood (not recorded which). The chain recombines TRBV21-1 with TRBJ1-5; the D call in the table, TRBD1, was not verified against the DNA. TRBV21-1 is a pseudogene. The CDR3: CASSKGQGLNQPQHF. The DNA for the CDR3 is TGTGCCAGCAGCAAAGGACAGGGGTTGAATCAGCCCCAGCATTTT.